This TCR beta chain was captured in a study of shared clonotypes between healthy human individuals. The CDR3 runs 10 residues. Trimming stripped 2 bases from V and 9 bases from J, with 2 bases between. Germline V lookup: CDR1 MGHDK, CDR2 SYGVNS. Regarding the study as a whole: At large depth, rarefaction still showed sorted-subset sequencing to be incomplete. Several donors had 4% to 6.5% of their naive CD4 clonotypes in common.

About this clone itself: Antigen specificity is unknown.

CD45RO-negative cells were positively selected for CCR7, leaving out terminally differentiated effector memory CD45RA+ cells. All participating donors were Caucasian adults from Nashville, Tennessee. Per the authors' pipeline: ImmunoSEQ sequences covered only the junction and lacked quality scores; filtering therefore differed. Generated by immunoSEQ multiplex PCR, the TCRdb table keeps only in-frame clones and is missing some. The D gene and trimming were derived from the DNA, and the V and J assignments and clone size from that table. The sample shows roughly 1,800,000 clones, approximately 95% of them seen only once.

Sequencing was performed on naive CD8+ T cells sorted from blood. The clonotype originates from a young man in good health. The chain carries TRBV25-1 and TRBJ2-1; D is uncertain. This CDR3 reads CASSEGEQFF. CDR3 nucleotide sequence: TGTGCCAGCAGTGAAGGTGAGCAGTTCTTC. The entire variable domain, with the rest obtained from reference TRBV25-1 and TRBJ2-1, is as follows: EADIYQTPRYLVIGTGKKITLECSQTMGHDKMYWYQQDPGMELHLIHYSYGVNSTEKGDLSSESTVSRIRTEHFPLTLESARPSHTSQYLCASSEGEQFFGPGTRLTVL.